This entry lists 24 T cell receptor beta chains sequenced from one sample in a study of shared clonotypes between healthy human individuals. Some clones are missing from TCRdb's copy, which holds only in-frame ones; the method was immunoSEQ multiplex PCR. This repertoire shows about 460,000 clones, approximately 80% found once; its top ten account for 12%. Sequenced material: PBMCs. The receptor set was obtained from a woman aged 40 to 50 in good health. Some clones in this sample may be carry-over from other donors' samples.

The table lists this clone with a few counts. One base separates it from a far larger clone, so it is likely a read error. The rearrangement joins TRBV28 to TRBJ1-2; D call uncertain. Germline lookup yields CDR1 MDHEN and CDR2 SYDVKM. The CDR3 is made up of 12 amino acids. Trimming removed 3 bases from V and 6 bases from J, with 8 bases in between. CDR3 nucleotides: TGTGCCAGCAGTTTTCGTTCCGATGGCTACACCTTC. Translating it yields CASSFRSDGYTF.

The genes are TRBV19 and TRBJ2-7, with no clear D. Looked up from germline, CDR1 is LNHDA and CDR2 is SQIVND (reference sequence). Between the trimmed V and J ends, which lost 3 bases and 6 bases, there was a span of 9 bases. The CDR3 runs 12 residues. The CDR3 sequence: CASSIPEGEQYF. The CDR3 nucleotides are TGTGCCAGTAGTATTCCTGAAGGCGAGCAGTACTTC.

This rearrangement joins TRBV29-1 to TRBJ2-2, with D possibly matching TRBD2 (6 bases). Trimming left V 8 bases short and J 5 bases short, with 15 bases between. CDR3 size: 13 residues. Germline CDR1 reads SQVTM; CDR2 reads ANQGSEA. This CDR3 reads CSTRRGGTGELFF. As DNA, the CDR3 is TGCAGCACGAGAAGGGGAGGAACCGGGGAGCTGTTTTTT.

This chain links TRBV9 with TRBJ1-3; D unresolved. V was cut by 3 bases and J by 0 bases, with 10 bases left in between. The germline V gene has CDR1 SGDLS and CDR2 YYNGEE. This CDR3 spans 15 amino acids. CDR3 DNA sequence: TGTGCCAGCAGCGGCAGCCTCGTCTCTGGAAACACCATATATTTT. Encoded protein: CASSGSLVSGNTIYF.

This sequence joins TRBV7-8 and TRBJ2-1; D may be TRBD2 (7 bases). Germline CDR1 reads SGHVS; CDR2 reads FQNEAQ. The CDR3 extends over 17 amino acids. The V and J ends lost 4 bases and 5 bases respectively, with 21 bases between them. In nucleotides, the CDR3 is TGTGCCAGCAGCTCCAGGAAGGGGGAGGGCCGAGACAATGAGCAGTTCTTC. This codes for CASSSRKGEGRDNEQFF.

The chain has TRBV10-3 and TRBJ2-1; TRBD2 matches 8 bases. J lost 10 bases, V lost 0 bases, and 11 bases had no gene match. Germline CDR1 reads ENHRY; CDR2 reads SYGVKD. This CDR3 has 16 residues. The DNA of the CDR3 is TGTGCCATCAGTGAGTCGGGTAGCGGGACCGGATCCGAGCAGTTCTTC. Its protein is CAISESGSGTGSEQFF.

This clone was seen once. The chain couples TRBV6-5 to TRBJ2-7; no reliable D call. CDR1 MNHEY and CDR2 SVGAGI come from the germline V gene. The CDR3 spans 12 residues. Trimming left V 4 bases short and J 5 bases short, with 9 bases between. The CDR3 loop is CASSSTPHEQYF. Written as DNA, the CDR3 is TGTGCCAGCAGTTCGACCCCCCACGAGCAGTACTTC.

This chain connects TRBV14 to TRBJ1-2; TRBD1 is a possible D gene (6 bases). The CDR3 runs 14 residues. V was trimmed by 1 base and J by 5 bases, leaving 11 bases between them. Germline V gene sequence: CDR1 SGHDN, CDR2 FVKESK. The CDR3 DNA is TGTGCCAGCAGCCAAGCCCAGGGGTCGTATGGCTACACCTTC. Residues: CASSQAQGSYGYTF.

V gene TRBV7-2 combines with J gene TRBJ1-5; a possible D gene is TRBD1 (5 bases). Germline V gives CDR1 SGHTA, CDR2 FQGNSA. The CDR3 contains 16 residues. Trimming cost V 3 bases and J 1 base, with 13 bases left between them. CDR3 sequence reads: CASSFSGAGSNQPQHF. CDR3 DNA sequence: TGTGCCAGCAGCTTTTCTGGGGCCGGGAGCAATCAGCCCCAGCATTTT.

V is TRBV29-1 and J is TRBJ2-5, with 10 bases that match TRBD2. This CDR3 is built from 16 residues. V shed 5 bases, J shed 5 bases, and the junction held 14 bases outside the gene matches. Per germline, CDR1 SQVTM and CDR2 ANQGSEA. CDR3 nucleotides: TGCAGCGTTTGGGAGCTAGCGGGAGTGGGTTGGGAGACCCAGTACTTC. It specifies CSVWELAGVGWETQYF.

This clone was recorded once. Other DNA sequences in the same sample also yield this CDR3. This chain links TRBV7-2 with TRBJ1-4; possibly TRBD1 for D (5 bases). The V end lost 6 bases, the J end lost 8 bases, and 13 bases lay between the germline ends. Germline loops: CDR1 SGHTA, CDR2 FQGNSA. This CDR3 is built from 13 residues. The CDR3 bases are TGTGCCAGCAGTGGGGACGGTAACGAAAAACTGTTTTTT. It encodes CASSGDGNEKLFF.

The chain employs TRBV11-3 and TRBJ2-5, with 7 bases aligning to TRBD2. CDR1 is SGHNT and CDR2 is YENEEA in the germline V gene. Germline trimming cut 6 bases from V and 4 bases from J; bases unmatched to any gene: 5. The CDR3 sequence is 13 residues long. CDR3 in DNA: TGTGCCAGCAGTCCCGGGACTACAGAGACCCAGTACTTC. Protein: CASSPGTTETQYF.

The V gene is TRBV2, the J gene TRBJ2-7; D unresolved. The germline CDR1 and CDR2 sequences are SNHLY and FYNNEI. Deletions cut 11 bases from V and 1 base from J, with 15 bases between. This CDR3 has 13 residues. As DNA, the CDR3 is TGTGCCTCGAATGATCAGTATTCCTACGAGCAGTACTTC. Protein sequence: CASNDQYSYEQYF.

The gene calls are TRBV19 and TRBJ2-7; 11 bases align to TRBD2. V trimming: 3 bases; J trimming: 3 bases; junction bases outside the gene matches: 1. From germline, CDR1 is LNHDA and CDR2 SQIVND (reference sequence). The CDR3 loop spans 14 amino acids. In nucleotides, the CDR3 is TGTGCCAGTAGTATTGGACTAGCGGGCTACGAGCAGTACTTC. Protein: CASSIGLAGYEQYF.

This clone has ten or more counts. The same CDR3 also results from other DNA sequences found in this sample. CDR3 sequence reads: CASSSRPNTEAFF. As DNA, the CDR3 is TGTGCCAGCAGTTCACGACCTAACACTGAAGCTTTCTTT. The J gene is TRBJ1-1, the V gene TRBV7-8; the D is unclear. Germline assignment: CDR1 SGHVS and CDR2 FQNEAQ. Between the trimmed V and J ends, which lost 6 bases and 2 bases, there was a span of 10 bases. The CDR3 is 13 amino acids.

The chain joins TRBV5-1 to TRBJ2-5; 7 bases map to TRBD1. CDR1 and CDR2 (germline): SGHRS, YFSETQ. With 5 bases clipped from V and 1 base from J, the junction kept 8 bases outside the gene matches. The CDR3 contains 15 residues. The CDR3 DNA sequence: TGCGCCAGCAGACTTGGGGGACAGCCCCAAGAGACCCAGTACTTC. This sequence encodes CASRLGGQPQETQYF.

This clone was recorded only once. The chain is built from TRBV5-1 and TRBJ2-5; D may be TRBD1 (5 bases). CDR3 length: 15 amino acids. Germline V gene sequence: CDR1 SGHRS, CDR2 YFSETQ. Trimming left V 4 bases short and J 1 base short, with 14 bases between. Written as DNA, the CDR3 is TGCGCCAGCAGCACGGTGATCCAGGGCCAAGAGACCCAGTACTTC. It translates to CASSTVIQGQETQYF.

The chain recombines TRBV6-1 with TRBJ2-7, with TRBD1 matching over 8 bases. Germline V lookup: CDR1 MNHNS, CDR2 SASEGT. The CDR3 sequence is 12 residues long. The ends lost 4 bases at V and 4 bases at J; junction bases unmatched: 0. CDR3 bases: TGTGCCAGCAGTGGACAGGGGTACGAGCAGTACTTC. Its protein product is CASSGQGYEQYF.

This clone has a count of ten or more. The V gene is TRBV30, the J gene TRBJ1-2, with no clear D. Trimming stripped 2 bases from V and 8 bases from J, with 12 bases between. Germline V gives CDR1 GTSNPN, CDR2 SVGIG (reference sequence). The length of the CDR3 is 12 residues. In nucleotides, the CDR3 is TGTGCCTGGAGTTCGTCCGTAGGAGGCTACACCTTC. Translating it yields CAWSSSVGGYTF.

The rearrangement links TRBV9 to TRBJ1-5; D might be TRBD1 (6 bases). V dropped 0 bases and J dropped 6 bases, with 16 bases sitting between them. This CDR3 is built from 16 residues. Per germline, CDR1 SGDLS and CDR2 YYNGEE. The CDR3 DNA is TGTGCCAGCAGCGTAGATGCGGGGGGCGAGAGTCAGCCCCAGCATTTT. It specifies CASSVDAGGESQPQHF.

The V call is TRBV9, the J call TRBJ1-1, with 7 nucleotides matching TRBD1. The CDR3 consists of 13 residues. Germline CDR1 reads SGDLS; CDR2 reads YYNGEE. J gave up 3 bases and V 4 bases, and 3 bases lay outside the gene matches. DNA for the CDR3: TGTGCCAGCAGCCAAGGGACAGACACTGAAGCTTTCTTT. It specifies CASSQGTDTEAFF.

The chain carries TRBV5-1 and TRBJ2-5, with 12 nucleotides matching TRBD2. The CDR3 sequence is 15 residues long. V lost 6 bases and J lost 5; bases outside the gene matches: 8. Germline V lookup: CDR1 SGHRS, CDR2 YFSETQ. CDR3 loop: CASTLAGGLVETQYF. CDR3 bases: TGCGCCAGCACCCTAGCGGGAGGGTTGGTGGAGACCCAGTACTTC.

The J gene is TRBJ2-3, the V gene TRBV4-3, with 12 bases lining up with TRBD2. Trimming took 4 bases from V and 4 from J; bases not matched to a gene: 6. Germline CDR1 LGHNA, CDR2 YSLEER. This CDR3 is 16 amino acids long. CDR3 residues: CASSRGTSGLADTQYF. CDR3 nucleotide sequence: TGCGCCAGCAGCCGAGGGACTAGCGGGTTGGCAGATACGCAGTATTTT.

This clone was seen a single time. The chain is built from TRBV2 and TRBJ2-3, with D hard to call. This CDR3 region has 11 residues. Germline-derived CDR1 and CDR2 are SNHLY and FYNNEI. V lost 8 bases, J lost 3 bases, and 6 bases lay in between. The CDR3 DNA sequence: TGTGCCAGCTTGACGACAGATACGCAGTATTTT. Encoded protein: CASLTTDTQYF.